This TCR beta chain derives from a study of T cell repertoires in cytomegalovirus infection. Turning to the study itself: The authors relied on CMV epitopes, both recently identified HLA-C-restricted and well-studied HLA-B-restricted. An indication of both CMV infection and matching HLA type came from public TCR beta signatures.

The V and J ends lost 3 bases and 7 bases, in that order; junction bases with no gene match: 2. The CDR3 runs 13 residues. TCRdb re-called the reads through MiXCR, storing one row per CDR3 protein. The sample lists about 770,000 distinct CDR3 sequences; around 29% were seen once. As to this clonotype: Antigen unknown.

Study findings and constraints: Cumulative frequency of public TCR beta families picked out carriers of CMV plus the relevant HLA. Dominating the ex vivo response were TCR beta clonotypes that were CMV-specific and HLA-C-restricted.

Sequencing was performed on cultured CD8+ T cells from PBMCs, taken from culture after CMV antigen stimulation. The sequence derives from a human donor in good health (CMV status not recorded). Some clones in this sample may be carry-over from other donors' samples. The rearrangement joins TRBV12-3 or TRBV12-4 to TRBJ2-5; 10 bases match TRBD1. CDR3 nucleotides: TGTGCCAGCAGTTTCGGACAGGGGGGGACCCAGTACTTC. It is translated as CASSFGQGGTQYF.